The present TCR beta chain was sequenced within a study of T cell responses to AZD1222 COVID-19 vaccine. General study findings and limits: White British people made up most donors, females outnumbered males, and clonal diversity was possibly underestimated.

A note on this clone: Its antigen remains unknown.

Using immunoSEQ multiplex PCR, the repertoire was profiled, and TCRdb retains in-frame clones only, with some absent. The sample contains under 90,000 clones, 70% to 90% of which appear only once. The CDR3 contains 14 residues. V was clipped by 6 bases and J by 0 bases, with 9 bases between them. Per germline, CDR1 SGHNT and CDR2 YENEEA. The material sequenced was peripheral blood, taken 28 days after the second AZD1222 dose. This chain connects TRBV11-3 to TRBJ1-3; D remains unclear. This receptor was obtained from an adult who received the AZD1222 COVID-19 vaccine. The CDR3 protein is CASRRSFSGNTIYF. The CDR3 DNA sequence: TGTGCCAGCAGACGTTCGTTCTCTGGAAACACCATATATTTT.